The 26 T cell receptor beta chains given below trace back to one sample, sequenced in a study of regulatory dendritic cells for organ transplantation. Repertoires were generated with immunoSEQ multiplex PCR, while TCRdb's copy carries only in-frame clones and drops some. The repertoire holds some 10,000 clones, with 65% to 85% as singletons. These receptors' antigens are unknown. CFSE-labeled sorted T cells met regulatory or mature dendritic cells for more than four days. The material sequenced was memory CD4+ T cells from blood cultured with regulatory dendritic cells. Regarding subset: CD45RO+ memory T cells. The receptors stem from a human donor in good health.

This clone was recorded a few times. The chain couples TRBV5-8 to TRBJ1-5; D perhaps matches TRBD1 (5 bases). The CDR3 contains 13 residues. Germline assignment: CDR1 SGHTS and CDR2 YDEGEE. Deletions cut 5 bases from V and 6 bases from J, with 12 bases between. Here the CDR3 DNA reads TGTGCCAGCAGTCAACGGGGGGGTCAGCCCCAGCATTTT. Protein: CASSQRGGQPQHF.

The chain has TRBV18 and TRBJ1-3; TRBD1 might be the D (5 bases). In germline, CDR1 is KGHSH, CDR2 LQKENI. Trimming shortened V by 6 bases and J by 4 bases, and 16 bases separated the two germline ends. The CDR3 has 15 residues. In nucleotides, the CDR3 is TGTGCCAGCTCCCCCGGCGCCAGGGTCGGAAACACCATATATTTT. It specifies CASSPGARVGNTIYF.

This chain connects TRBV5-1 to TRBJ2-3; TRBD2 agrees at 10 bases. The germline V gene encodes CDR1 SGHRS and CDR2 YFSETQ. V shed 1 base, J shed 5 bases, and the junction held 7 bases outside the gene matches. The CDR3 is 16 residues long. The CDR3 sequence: CASSLPSGGAEDTQYF. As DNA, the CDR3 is TGCGCCAGCAGCTTGCCAAGCGGGGGGGCGGAAGATACGCAGTATTTT. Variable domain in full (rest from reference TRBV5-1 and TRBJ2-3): KAGVTQTPRYLIKTRGQQVTLSCSPISGHRSVSWYQQTPGQGLQFLFEYFSETQRNKGNFPGRFSGRQFSNSRSEMNVSTLELGDSALYLCASSLPSGGAEDTQYFGPGTRLTVL.

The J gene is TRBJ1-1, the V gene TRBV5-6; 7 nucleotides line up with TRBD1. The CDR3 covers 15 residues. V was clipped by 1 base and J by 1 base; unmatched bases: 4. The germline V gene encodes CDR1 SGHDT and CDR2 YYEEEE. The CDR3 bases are TGTGCCAGCAGCTTGACAGGGGTGTGGAACACTGAAGCTTTCTTT. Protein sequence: CASSLTGVWNTEAFF.

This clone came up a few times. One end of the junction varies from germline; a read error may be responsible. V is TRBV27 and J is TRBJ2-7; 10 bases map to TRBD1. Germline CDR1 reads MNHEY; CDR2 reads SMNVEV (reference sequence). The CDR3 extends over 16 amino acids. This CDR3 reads CASSLFSGTGAREQYF. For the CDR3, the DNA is TGTGCCAGCAGCTTATTTTCGGGGACAGGGGCCCGGGAGCAGTACTTC.

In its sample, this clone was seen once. CDR3 sequence (DNA): TGTGCCAGCAGCTTGAAGCTAGCGCCAGATACGCAGTATTTT. Translation: CASSLKLAPDTQYF. The chain employs TRBV5-4 and TRBJ2-3; D is perhaps TRBD2 (6 bases). The V gene lost 1 base and the J gene lost 4 bases, with 10 bases spanning the gap. Germline assignment: CDR1 SGHNT and CDR2 YYREEE (reference sequence). This CDR3 comprises 14 residues.

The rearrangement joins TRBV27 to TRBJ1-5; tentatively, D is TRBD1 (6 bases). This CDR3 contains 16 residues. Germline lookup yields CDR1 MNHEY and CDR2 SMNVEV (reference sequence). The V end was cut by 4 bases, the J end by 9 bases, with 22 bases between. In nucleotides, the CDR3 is TGTGCCAGCAGTTCCCTAGGGGGAGGGAGAGATCGGCCCCAGCATTTT. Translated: CASSSLGGGRDRPQHF.

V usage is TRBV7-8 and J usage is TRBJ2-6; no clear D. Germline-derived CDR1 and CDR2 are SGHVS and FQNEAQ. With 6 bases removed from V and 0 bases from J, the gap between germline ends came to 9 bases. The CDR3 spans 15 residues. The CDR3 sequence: CASRPYRSGANVLTF. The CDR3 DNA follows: TGTGCCAGCAGGCCCTACCGCTCTGGGGCCAACGTCCTGACTTTC.

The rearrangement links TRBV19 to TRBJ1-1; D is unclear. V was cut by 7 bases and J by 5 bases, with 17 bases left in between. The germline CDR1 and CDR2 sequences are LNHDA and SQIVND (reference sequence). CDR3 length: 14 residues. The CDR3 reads CASTRVSGGTEAFF. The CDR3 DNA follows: TGTGCCAGTACCCGGGTCTCTGGTGGTACTGAAGCTTTCTTT. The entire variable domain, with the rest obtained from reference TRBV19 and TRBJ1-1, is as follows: DGGITQSPKYLFRKEGQNVTLSCEQNLNHDAMYWYRQDPGQGLRLIYYSQIVNDFQKGDIAEGYSVSREKKESFPLTVTSAQKNPTAFYLCASTRVSGGTEAFFGQGTRLTVV.

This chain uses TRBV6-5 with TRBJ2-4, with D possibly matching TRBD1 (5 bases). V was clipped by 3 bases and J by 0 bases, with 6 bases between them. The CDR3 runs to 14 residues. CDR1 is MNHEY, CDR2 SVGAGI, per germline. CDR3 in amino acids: CASSYRGAKNIQYF. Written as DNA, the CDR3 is TGTGCCAGCAGTTATAGGGGAGCCAAAAACATTCAGTACTTC.

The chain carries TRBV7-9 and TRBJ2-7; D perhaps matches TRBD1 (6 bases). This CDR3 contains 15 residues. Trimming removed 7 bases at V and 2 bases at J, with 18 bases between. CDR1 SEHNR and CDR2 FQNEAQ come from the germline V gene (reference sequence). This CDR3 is CASTTGLRTAYEQYF. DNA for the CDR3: TGTGCCAGCACCACAGGGTTACGAACAGCCTACGAGCAGTACTTC.

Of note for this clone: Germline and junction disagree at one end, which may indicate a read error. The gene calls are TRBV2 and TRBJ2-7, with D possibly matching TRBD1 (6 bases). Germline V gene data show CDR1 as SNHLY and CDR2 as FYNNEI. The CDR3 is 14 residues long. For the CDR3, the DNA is TGTGCCAGCCGTGACAGGCCCATAACCCACGAGCAGTACTTC. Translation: CASRDRPITHEQYF. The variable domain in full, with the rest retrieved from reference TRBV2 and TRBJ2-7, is EPEVTQTPSHQVTQMGQEVILRCVPISNHLYFYWYRQILGQKVEFLVSFYNNEISEKSEIFDDQFSVERPDGSNFTLKIRSTKLEDSAMYFCASRDRPITHEQYFGPGTRLTVT.

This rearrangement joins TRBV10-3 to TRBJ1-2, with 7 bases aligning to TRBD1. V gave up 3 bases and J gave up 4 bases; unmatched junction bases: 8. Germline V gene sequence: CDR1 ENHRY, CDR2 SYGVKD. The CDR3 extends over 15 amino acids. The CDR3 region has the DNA TGTGCCATCAGTGACCCCCGGGACAGCACCTATGGCTACACCTTC. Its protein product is CAISDPRDSTYGYTF.

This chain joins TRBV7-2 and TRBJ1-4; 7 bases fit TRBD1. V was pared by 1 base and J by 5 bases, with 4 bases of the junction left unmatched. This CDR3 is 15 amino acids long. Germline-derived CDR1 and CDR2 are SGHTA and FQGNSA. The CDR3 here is CASSLEGRGNEKLFF. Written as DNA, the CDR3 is TGTGCCAGCAGCTTAGAAGGCAGGGGGAATGAAAAACTGTTTTTT.

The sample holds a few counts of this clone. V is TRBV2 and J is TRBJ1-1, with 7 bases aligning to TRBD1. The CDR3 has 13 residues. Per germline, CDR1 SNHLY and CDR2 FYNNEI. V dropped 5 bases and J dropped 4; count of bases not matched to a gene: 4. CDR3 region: CASSRQGGTEAFF. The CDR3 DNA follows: TGTGCCAGCAGTCGACAGGGAGGCACTGAAGCTTTCTTT.

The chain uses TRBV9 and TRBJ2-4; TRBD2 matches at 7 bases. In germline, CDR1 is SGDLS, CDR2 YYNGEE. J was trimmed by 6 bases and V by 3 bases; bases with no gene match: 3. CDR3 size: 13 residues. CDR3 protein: CASSAGEGNIQYF. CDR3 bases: TGTGCCAGCAGCGCTGGGGAGGGAAACATTCAGTACTTC.

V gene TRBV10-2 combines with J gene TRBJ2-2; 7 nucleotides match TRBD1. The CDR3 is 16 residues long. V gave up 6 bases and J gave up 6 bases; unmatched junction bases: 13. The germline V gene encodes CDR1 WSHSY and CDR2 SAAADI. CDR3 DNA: TGCGCCAGCAGACATGGACAGGTAGTATTCTCCGGGGAGCTGTTTTTT. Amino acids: CASRHGQVVFSGELFF.

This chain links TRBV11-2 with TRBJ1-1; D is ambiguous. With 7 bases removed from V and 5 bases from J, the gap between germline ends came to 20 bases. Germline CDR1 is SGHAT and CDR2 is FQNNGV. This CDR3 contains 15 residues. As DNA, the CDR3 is TGTGCCAGCACCCCTAGGAGGCTACAAGGGACTGAAGCTTTCTTT. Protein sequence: CASTPRRLQGTEAFF.

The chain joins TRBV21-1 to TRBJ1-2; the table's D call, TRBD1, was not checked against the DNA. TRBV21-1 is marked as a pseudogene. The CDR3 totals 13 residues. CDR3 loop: CASSLGQGCGYTF. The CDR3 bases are TGTGCCAGCAGCCTGGGACAGGGTTGTGGCTACACCTTC.

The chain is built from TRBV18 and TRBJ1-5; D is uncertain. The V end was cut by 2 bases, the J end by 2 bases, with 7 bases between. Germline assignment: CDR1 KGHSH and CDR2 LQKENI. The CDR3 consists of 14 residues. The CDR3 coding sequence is TGTGCCAGCTCACCAGCGGCCCGCAATCAGCCCCAGCATTTT. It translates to CASSPAARNQPQHF. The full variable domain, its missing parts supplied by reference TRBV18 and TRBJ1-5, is NAGVMQNPRHLVRRRGQEARLRCSPMKGHSHVYWYRQLPEEGLKFMVYLQKENIIDESGMPKERFSAEFPKEGPSILRIQQVVRGDSAAYFCASSPAARNQPQHFGDGTRLSIL.

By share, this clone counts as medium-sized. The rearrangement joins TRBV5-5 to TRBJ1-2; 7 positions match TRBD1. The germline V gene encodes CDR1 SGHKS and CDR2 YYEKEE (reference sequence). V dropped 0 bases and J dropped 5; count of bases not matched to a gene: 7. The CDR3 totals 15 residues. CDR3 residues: CASSLGVQGGYGYTF. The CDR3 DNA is TGTGCCAGCAGCTTGGGTGTCCAGGGGGGTTATGGCTACACCTTC.

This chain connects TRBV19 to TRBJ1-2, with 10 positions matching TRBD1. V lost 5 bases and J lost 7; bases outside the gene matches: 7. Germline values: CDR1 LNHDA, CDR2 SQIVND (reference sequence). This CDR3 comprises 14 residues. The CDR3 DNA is TGTGCCAGTAGTCCGACAGGGGGCGCATTTGGCTACACCTTC. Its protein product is CASSPTGGAFGYTF.

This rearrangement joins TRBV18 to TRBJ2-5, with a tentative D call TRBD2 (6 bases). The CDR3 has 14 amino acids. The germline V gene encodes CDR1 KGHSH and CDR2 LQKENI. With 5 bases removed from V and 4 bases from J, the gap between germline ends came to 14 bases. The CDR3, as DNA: TGTGCCAGCTCATTAGGGACCGGGGGAGAGACCCAGTACTTC. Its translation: CASSLGTGGETQYF. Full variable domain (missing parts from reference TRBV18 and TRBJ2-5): NAGVMQNPRHLVRRRGQEARLRCSPMKGHSHVYWYRQLPEEGLKFMVYLQKENIIDESGMPKERFSAEFPKEGPSILRIQQVVRGDSAAYFCASSLGTGGETQYFGPGTRLLVL.

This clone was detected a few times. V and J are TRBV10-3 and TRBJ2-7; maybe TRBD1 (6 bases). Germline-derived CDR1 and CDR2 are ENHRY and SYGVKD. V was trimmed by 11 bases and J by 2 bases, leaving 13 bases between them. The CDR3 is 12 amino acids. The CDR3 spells CAVRDTAYEQYF. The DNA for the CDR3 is TGTGCCGTTAGGGACACTGCCTACGAGCAGTACTTC.

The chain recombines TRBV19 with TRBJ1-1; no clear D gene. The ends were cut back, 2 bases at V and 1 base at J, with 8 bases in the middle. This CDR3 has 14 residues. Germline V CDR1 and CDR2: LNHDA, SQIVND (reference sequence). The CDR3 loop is CASSILAANTEAFF. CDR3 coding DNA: TGTGCCAGTAGTATATTAGCAGCGAACACTGAAGCTTTCTTT. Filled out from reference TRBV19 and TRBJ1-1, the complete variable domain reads DGGITQSPKYLFRKEGQNVTLSCEQNLNHDAMYWYRQDPGQGLRLIYYSQIVNDFQKGDIAEGYSVSREKKESFPLTVTSAQKNPTAFYLCASSILAANTEAFFGQGTRLTVV.

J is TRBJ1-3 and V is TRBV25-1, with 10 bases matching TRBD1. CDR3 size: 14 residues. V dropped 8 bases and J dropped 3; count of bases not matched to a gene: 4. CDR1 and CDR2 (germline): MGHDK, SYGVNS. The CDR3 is CASGGTGVGNTIYF. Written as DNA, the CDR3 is TGTGCCAGCGGCGGGACAGGGGTTGGAAACACCATATATTTT.